The present entry profiles one TCR beta chain with its context. Its antigen remains unknown. These data belong to a study of STAT5B mutations in CD4+ large granular lymphocyte leukemia. The study's findings and limits: Main leukemic clonotypes were patient-specific, but roughly 26% appeared at low frequency elsewhere.

Authors' processing steps: Lowest detectable productive clonotype frequency was 2.59 x 10-5. Produced via immunoSEQ multiplex PCR; TCRdb's table is partial and in-frame only. The V and J calls and clone size are taken from that table; D and trimming were inferred from the DNA. This table has some 23,000 clones, just under 75% appearing once. CDR1 and CDR2 from the germline V gene are SGHRS and YFSETQ. The V and J ends lost 6 bases and 5 bases respectively, with 14 bases between them. This CDR3 has 14 residues. This receptor was obtained from a human donor in good health. The sample comprised CD4+ T cells from blood buffy coats. This chain uses TRBV5-1 with TRBJ1-4; no clear D. The CDR3 is CASTDQLGNEKLFF. CDR3 in DNA: TGCGCCAGCACCGACCAATTAGGGAATGAAAAACTGTTTTTT.